One and the same sample provided the 30 T cell receptor beta chains below, sequenced in a study of human T cells and chemical hapten exposure. The time point here: patch test 2, 6 weeks after DPC sensitization. Treatment in this sample: therapeutic diphenylcyclopropenone sensitization with weekly scalp DPC. TCRdb fed the RACE reads into MiXCR, producing one record per CDR3 protein. Seen here are more than 110,000 distinct CDR3 sequences, about 11% observed once, and the top ten hold around 1.4%. The sequences come from whole blood, collected in connection with sensitization to the hapten diphenylcyclopropenone (DPC). The receptors shown here come from a woman in her 50s with alopecia areata. Some clones in this sample may be carry-over from other donors' samples.

This clonotype has just a few counts. The rearrangement links TRBV14 to TRBJ2-7; 9 bases line up with TRBD1. CDR1 and CDR2 from the germline V gene are SGHDN and FVKESK. The length of the CDR3 is 18 residues. The V gene end was trimmed by 3 bases and the J gene end by 7 bases; junction bases not matched to a gene: 19. Written as DNA, the CDR3 is TGTGCCAGCAGCCATCACCAAGGGGACAGGGATGAAGTTAGGGAGCAGTACTTC. It yields the protein CASSHHQGDRDEVREQYF.

This clonotype was recorded at least ten times. The DNA for the CDR3 is TGCAGTGCTAGAGTTGGGCCAGGAGATACGCAGTATTTT. Protein: CSARVGPGDTQYF. The rearrangement links TRBV20-1 to TRBJ2-3, with D hard to call. Trimming cost V 1 base and J 5 bases, with 10 bases left between them. Germline-derived CDR1 and CDR2 are DFQATT and SNEGSKA (reference sequence). The CDR3 loop spans 13 amino acids.

The table lists this clonotype with a few counts. The V and J genes are TRBV2 and TRBJ2-5; D is ambiguous. The CDR3 spans 14 residues. CDR1 and CDR2 from the germline V gene are SNHLY and FYNNEI. Trimming pared 6 bases from V and 1 base from J, leaving 12 bases between. The chain's CDR3 is CASSREASQETQYF. Written as DNA, the CDR3 is TGTGCCAGCAGCAGAGAGGCCTCCCAAGAGACCCAGTACTTC.

The V and J genes are TRBV12-3 or TRBV12-4 and TRBJ2-7, with unresolved D. This CDR3 is built from 14 residues. Trimming took off 0 bases at V and 2 bases at J, with 8 bases between the two ends. Here the CDR3 reads CASSLAGPPYEQYF. CDR3 coding DNA: TGTGCCAGCAGTTTAGCCGGGCCCCCCTACGAGCAGTACTTC.

This clonotype has only a few counts. J is TRBJ2-7 and V is TRBV12-3 or TRBV12-4, with no clear D. CDR3 length: 15 amino acids. V dropped 5 bases and J dropped 5 bases, with 19 bases sitting between them. CDR3 protein: CASSPQANVGHEQYF. Here the CDR3 DNA reads TGTGCCAGCAGTCCCCAGGCGAACGTTGGACACGAGCAGTACTTC.

The DNA for the CDR3 is TGCGCCAGCAGTGAGTCGAGAGGGAACACTGAAGCTTTCTTT. The encoded protein is CASSESRGNTEAFF. The chain uses TRBV10-1 and TRBJ1-1; D gene ambiguous. The CDR3 consists of 14 residues. The V gene's germline CDR1 is WNHNN and CDR2 SYGVQD (reference sequence). V lost 0 bases, J lost 1 base, and 6 bases lay in between.

V and J are TRBV20-1 and TRBJ2-7; 7 positions agree with TRBD2. J gave up 6 bases and V 0 bases, and 8 bases lay outside the gene matches. Germline V gene data show CDR1 as DFQATT and CDR2 as SNEGSKA (reference sequence). The CDR3 covers 14 residues. The CDR3 nucleotides are TGCAGTGCTAGAGATGCTAGCGGTTTGGGCGAGCAGTACTTC. Translating gives CSARDASGLGEQYF.

Details on this clonotype: A much larger clonotype is one base distant, so this may be a read error. V and J are TRBV29-1 and TRBJ2-7, with TRBD1 matching 9 bases. Germline CDR1 and CDR2: SQVTM and ANQGSEA. This CDR3 contains 13 residues. CDR3 in DNA: TGCATCGTTGATTGGGGACAGGGTGGCGAGCAGTACTTC. Translated, it gives CIVDWGQGGEQYF.

The table lists this clonotype with a few counts. V gene TRBV5-4 combines with J gene TRBJ2-1; no clear D. Germline V CDR1 and CDR2: SGHNT, YYREEE (reference sequence). The CDR3 spans 13 residues. V was clipped by 0 bases and J by 8 bases, with 9 bases between them. CDR3 in DNA: TGTGCCAGCAGCTTGGACGGCCTGGATGAGCAGTTCTTC. Translated: CASSLDGLDEQFF. The entire variable domain, with the rest obtained from reference TRBV5-4 and TRBJ2-1, is as follows: ETGVTQSPTHLIKTRGQQVTLRCSSQSGHNTVSWYQQALGQGPQFIFQYYREEENGRGNFPPRFSGLQFPNYSSELNVNALELDDSALYLCASSLDGLDEQFFGPGTRLTVL.

This sequence joins TRBV7-6 and TRBJ2-5, with D unresolved. The CDR3 extends over 14 amino acids. The V gene lost 0 bases and the J gene lost 5 bases, with 10 bases spanning the gap. Per germline, CDR1 SGHVS and CDR2 FNYEAQ. CDR3 in DNA: TGTGCCAGCAGCTTAGCCGCCCTCCCCGAGACCCAGTACTTC. Translated, it gives CASSLAALPETQYF.

The chain uses TRBV20-1 and TRBJ2-5, with TRBD2 identical over 10 bases. The germline V gene encodes CDR1 DFQATT and CDR2 SNEGSKA (reference sequence). This CDR3 has 14 amino acids. With 6 bases clipped from V and 1 base from J, the junction kept 5 bases outside the gene matches. CDR3 residues: CSALRTSGQETQYF. The CDR3, as DNA: TGCAGTGCCCTCAGGACTAGCGGCCAAGAGACCCAGTACTTC.

This clonotype was counted between two and nine times. This chain links TRBV29-1 with TRBJ2-1; tentatively, D is TRBD2 (6 bases). The V gene lost 1 base and the J gene lost 6 bases, with 13 bases spanning the gap. Germline values: CDR1 SQVTM, CDR2 ANQGSEA. This CDR3 has 14 residues. CDR3 protein: CSVEGLAQSNEQFF. The CDR3 DNA is TGCAGCGTTGAAGGGCTAGCGCAGTCCAATGAGCAGTTCTTC.

The rearrangement joins TRBV4-2 to TRBJ2-5, with 9 nucleotides matching TRBD2. Germline values: CDR1 LGHNA, CDR2 YNFKEQ. V dropped 1 base and J dropped 5; count of bases not matched to a gene: 2. The CDR3 is 14 amino acids. For the CDR3, the DNA is TGTGCCAGCAGCCAAGTGGCGGGAGGGGAGACCCAGTACTTC. Its translation is CASSQVAGGETQYF.

The sample holds many counts of this clonotype. The CDR3 spells CSVEPTGALAKNIQYF. The CDR3 coding sequence is TGCAGCGTTGAGCCGACAGGGGCCTTAGCCAAAAACATTCAGTACTTC. The V and J genes are TRBV29-1 and TRBJ2-4; 8 nucleotides line up with TRBD1. This CDR3 contains 16 residues. Germline CDR1 SQVTM, CDR2 ANQGSEA. V lost 3 bases and J lost 0; bases outside the gene matches: 7.

This clonotype has just a few counts. V gene TRBV21-1 combines with J gene TRBJ1-6. TRBV21-1 is flagged as a pseudogene. This CDR3 is built from 17 residues. This CDR3 is CASSKGTGSSYNSPLHF. CDR3 coding DNA: TGTGCCAGCAGCAAAGGAACGGGGAGCTCCTATAATTCACCCCTCCACTTT.

This clonotype has just a few counts. The V and J genes are TRBV7-8 and TRBJ2-2; D gene ambiguous. Trimming took 4 bases from V and 6 from J, leaving 6 bases between them. Germline CDR1 and CDR2: SGHVS and FQNEAQ. The CDR3 has 12 amino acids. The CDR3 loop reads CASSSQAGELFF. CDR3 nucleotides: TGTGCCAGCAGCTCCCAGGCCGGGGAGCTGTTTTTT.

This rearrangement joins TRBV29-1 to TRBJ1-1; D is possibly TRBD1 (5 bases). CDR3 size: 14 residues. The V gene lost 4 bases and the J gene lost 1 base, with 13 bases spanning the gap. Germline V CDR1 and CDR2: SQVTM, ANQGSEA. CDR3 amino acids: CSVVPWDGNTEAFF. CDR3 coding DNA: TGCAGCGTTGTTCCCTGGGACGGGAACACTGAAGCTTTCTTT. Based on the CDR3 plus reference TRBV29-1 and TRBJ1-1, the full variable domain is SAVISQKPSRDICQRGTSLTIQCQVDSQVTMMFWYRQQPGQSLTLIATANQGSEATYESGFVIDKFPISRPNLTFSTLTVSNMSPEDSSIYLCSVVPWDGNTEAFFGQGTRLTVV.

Details on this clonotype: A read error may explain this, as a much larger clone is one base away. This chain connects TRBV11-2 to TRBJ1-1; D is perhaps TRBD1 (5 bases). Trimming removed 5 bases at V and 6 bases at J, with 13 bases between. The germline V gene has CDR1 SGHAT and CDR2 FQNNGV. The CDR3 runs to 13 residues. This chain's CDR3 is CASSTPGAAEAFF. CDR3 nucleotides: TGTGCCAGCAGCACCCCCGGGGCCGCTGAAGCTTTCTTT.

There are a few counts of this clonotype. The V and J genes are TRBV29-1 and TRBJ2-1, with 8 bases lining up with TRBD1. Germline V gene data show CDR1 as SQVTM and CDR2 as ANQGSEA. Trimming removed 7 bases from V and 10 bases from J; junction bases left unmatched: 15. The CDR3 length is 14 residues. In DNA form, the CDR3 reads TGCAGCGCTGAGGGACAGGATAGAGCTTGGGAGCAGTTCTTC. Protein product: CSAEGQDRAWEQFF.

In this sample, this clonotype turned up a few times. The chain links TRBV7-2 to TRBJ1-5; perhaps TRBD1 as D (6 bases). V lost 0 bases and J lost 7, with 13 bases in between. Germline V gives CDR1 SGHTA, CDR2 FQGNSA. The CDR3 length is 15 residues. The CDR3 loop is CASSLALAGAQPQHF. DNA for the CDR3: TGTGCCAGCAGCTTAGCCCTAGCGGGGGCCCAGCCCCAGCATTTT.

V gene TRBV29-1 combines with J gene TRBJ2-3; D is unclear. The CDR3 is 14 residues long. Trimming removed 3 bases at V and 1 base at J, with 11 bases between. Germline CDR1 and CDR2: SQVTM and ANQGSEA. The CDR3 reads CSVEFAGGTDTQYF. The CDR3 DNA is TGCAGCGTTGAGTTTGCAGGTGGCACAGATACGCAGTATTTT.

Many counts were recorded for this clonotype. V is TRBV7-9 and J is TRBJ2-1; TRBD2 aligns across 7 bases. J gave up 9 bases and V 5 bases, and 16 bases lay outside the gene matches. The CDR3 has 16 residues. CDR1 and CDR2 (germline): SEHNR, FQNEAQ (reference sequence). The CDR3 nucleotides are TGTGCCAGCAGCCGCCCGGGGCAGCGGGATATAGTTGAGCAGTTCTTC. Translated: CASSRPGQRDIVEQFF.

This clonotype was observed a few times. The rearrangement links TRBV29-1 to TRBJ2-5; 7 nucleotides align to TRBD1. Germline V gene data show CDR1 as SQVTM and CDR2 as ANQGSEA. V lost 2 bases and J lost 4; bases outside the gene matches: 4. The CDR3 runs to 13 residues. Here the CDR3 DNA reads TGCAGCGTTGAAACAGGGGCTTTAGAGACCCAGTACTTC. Protein product: CSVETGALETQYF. Full variable domain (outside the CDR3, taken from reference TRBV29-1 and TRBJ2-5): SAVISQKPSRDICQRGTSLTIQCQVDSQVTMMFWYRQQPGQSLTLIATANQGSEATYESGFVIDKFPISRPNLTFSTLTVSNMSPEDSSIYLCSVETGALETQYFGPGTRLLVL.

This clonotype was counted ten times or more. The rearrangement links TRBV20-1 to TRBJ2-4; TRBD2 might be the D (5 bases). Germline lookup yields CDR1 DFQATT and CDR2 SNEGSKA (reference sequence). The CDR3 extends over 17 amino acids. Trimming pared 1 base from V and 6 bases from J, leaving 22 bases between. The CDR3 sequence is CSARGWGEAVIGNIQYF. The CDR3 DNA reads as TGCAGTGCTAGAGGATGGGGAGAAGCGGTCATTGGAAACATTCAGTACTTC.

The chain recombines TRBV3-1 with TRBJ1-1; 8 bases map to TRBD1. In germline, CDR1 is LGHDT, CDR2 YNNKEL (reference sequence). After removal of 4 bases from V and 4 bases from J, the junction contained 8 bases not matched to a gene. The CDR3 sequence is 15 residues long. The CDR3: CASSPYQQGGTEAFF. As DNA, the CDR3 is TGTGCCAGCAGCCCTTACCAACAGGGGGGCACTGAAGCTTTCTTT.

This clonotype was detected only a few times. The chain joins TRBV5-5 to TRBJ2-2, with 11 positions matching TRBD2. Germline V gives CDR1 SGHKS, CDR2 YYEKEE (reference sequence). The CDR3 covers 17 residues. V shed 4 bases and J 6 bases; nucleotides not matched to a gene: 11. CDR3 DNA: TGTGCCAGCAGCCCCCCGGTAGCGGGAGGGGCGGCCGGGGAGCTGTTTTTT. Its protein is CASSPPVAGGAAGELFF.

The chain recombines TRBV28 with TRBJ1-1, with 8 bases identical to TRBD1. V shed 4 bases, J shed 11 bases, and the junction held 3 bases outside the gene matches. Per germline, CDR1 MDHEN and CDR2 SYDVKM. The CDR3 is made up of 11 amino acids. CDR3 in amino acids: CASSSDRVAFF. CDR3 coding DNA: TGTGCCAGCAGTTCGGACAGGGTGGCTTTCTTT.

This clonotype has only a few counts. The chain recombines TRBV2 with TRBJ1-5, with D possibly matching TRBD1 (5 bases). Germline CDR1 SNHLY, CDR2 FYNNEI. Trimming pared 7 bases from V and 2 bases from J, leaving 9 bases between. This CDR3 is 13 amino acids long. CDR3 in amino acids: CASMRGGNQPQHF. The CDR3 DNA sequence: TGTGCCAGCATGAGGGGTGGCAATCAGCCCCAGCATTTT.

V gene TRBV12-3 or TRBV12-4 combines with J gene TRBJ2-3, with D possibly called TRBD1 or TRBD2 (7 bases each). The CDR3 totals 17 residues. V was pared by 6 bases and J by 0 bases, with 19 bases between. The CDR3 sequence is CASSRGGGSLSTDTQYF. The CDR3 bases are TGTGCCAGCAGCCGAGGGGGCGGGAGTCTCAGCACAGATACGCAGTATTTT.

This clonotype was counted ten times or more. The chain carries TRBV10-3 and TRBJ1-2; D ambiguous. The V end lost 5 bases, the J end lost 5 bases, and 12 bases lay between the germline ends. This CDR3 spans 13 amino acids. Germline CDR1 ENHRY, CDR2 SYGVKD. CDR3 protein: CAISHPGRYGYTF. The CDR3 nucleotides are TGTGCCATCAGTCACCCAGGACGTTATGGCTACACCTTC.